A selection of T cell receptor beta chains follows, all from one sample in a study of cytomegalovirus exposure and HLA in healthy donors. The data were produced by immunoSEQ multiplex PCR, yet TCRdb's version contains in-frame clones alone and is incomplete. In the table there are under 200,000 clones, approximately 80% of which are singletons. The sample taken for sequencing was PBMCs. Receptor source: a young man in good health and CMV-seropositive. CDR3s include the opening cysteine and the closing phenylalanine or tryptophan. D genes are given only for firm matches. Size is stated for part of the rows, as once, few or many counts, or as a class when the clone is expanded.

j_call: TRBJ2-1; clone_size: .; v_call: TRBV4-3; d_call: .; cdr3_nt: TGCGCCAGCAGCCACGAACGGGTCAGCTCCTACAATGAGCAGTTCTTC; cdr3_aa: CASSHERVSSYNEQFF
j_call: TRBJ2-3; clone_size: few; v_call: TRBV2; d_call: TRBD2; cdr3_nt: TGTGCCAGCACCCCTCCTCTAGCGGGGACTAGCACAGATACGCAGTATTTT; cdr3_aa: CASTPPLAGTSTDTQYF
j_call: TRBJ1-4; clone_size: .; v_call: TRBV9; d_call: .; cdr3_nt: TGTGCCAGCAGCGTAGGGGGCGGGAGTGAAAAACTGTTTTTT; cdr3_aa: CASSVGGGSEKLFF
j_call: TRBJ1-1; clone_size: many; v_call: TRBV30; d_call: TRBD1; cdr3_nt: TGTGCCTGGAACTTGGGACAGGGGGCGCGGGAAGCTTTCTTT; cdr3_aa: CAWNLGQGAREAFF
j_call: TRBJ1-1; clone_size: .; v_call: TRBV12-5; d_call: TRBD1; cdr3_nt: TGTGCTAGTGGTACCACGGACAGGGCCACTGAAGCTTTCTTT; cdr3_aa: CASGTTDRATEAFF
j_call: TRBJ2-1; clone_size: few; v_call: TRBV7-8; d_call: TRBD1; cdr3_nt: TGTGCCAGCAGCCGACTGACAGGGAACAATGAGCAGTTCTTC; cdr3_aa: CASSRLTGNNEQFF
j_call: TRBJ1-4; clone_size: few; v_call: TRBV11-2; d_call: .; cdr3_nt: TGTGCCAGCAGCTTGGGCCAGGGAGAAAAACTGTTTTTT; cdr3_aa: CASSLGQGEKLFF
j_call: TRBJ1-1; clone_size: once; v_call: TRBV5-6; d_call: .; cdr3_nt: TGTGCCAGCAGCTGGAGCACTGAAGCTTTCTTT; cdr3_aa: CASSWSTEAFF
j_call: TRBJ1-2; clone_size: .; v_call: TRBV6-1; d_call: .; cdr3_nt: TGTGCCAGCAGTGCCCCGCAGGGCCTTAACTATGGCTACACCTTC; cdr3_aa: CASSAPQGLNYGYTF
j_call: TRBJ1-1; clone_size: .; v_call: TRBV4-1; d_call: .; cdr3_nt: TGCGCCAGCAGTCTAGGTCCTTTGGGCAGGGGCACTGAAGCTTTCTTT; cdr3_aa: CASSLGPLGRGTEAFF
j_call: TRBJ2-5; clone_size: few; v_call: TRBV7-6; d_call: TRBD1; cdr3_nt: TGTGCCAGCAGCTCTTACAGGGGTTCCGAGACCCAGTACTTC; cdr3_aa: CASSSYRGSETQYF
j_call: TRBJ2-7; clone_size: .; v_call: TRBV6-1; d_call: .; cdr3_nt: TGTGCCAGCAGTGAGAGGGACTCCTCCTACGAGCAGTACTTC; cdr3_aa: CASSERDSSYEQYF
j_call: TRBJ1-1; clone_size: .; v_call: TRBV12-5; d_call: .; cdr3_nt: TGTGCTAGTGCCAAGGTCAGGGACACTGAAGCTTTCTTT; cdr3_aa: CASAKVRDTEAFF
j_call: TRBJ2-3; clone_size: .; v_call: TRBV4-1; d_call: TRBD1; cdr3_nt: TGCGCCAGCAGCCCTATTTTGAGGGACAGTGTTCTGTATTTT; cdr3_aa: CASSPILRDSVLYF
j_call: TRBJ1-1; clone_size: .; v_call: TRBV15; d_call: TRBD1; cdr3_nt: TGTGCCACCAGCAGGGACAGGGCCATGAACACTGAAGCTTTCTTT; cdr3_aa: CATSRDRAMNTEAFF
j_call: TRBJ2-7; clone_size: .; v_call: TRBV14; d_call: .; cdr3_nt: TGTGCCAGCAGCCAAGGTTTGGACAGCGAGCAGTACTTC; cdr3_aa: CASSQGLDSEQYF
j_call: TRBJ2-3; clone_size: .; v_call: TRBV7-3; d_call: .; cdr3_nt: TGTGCCAGCAGCTCGGGACTCCAAGGGGGCACGCAGTATTTT; cdr3_aa: CASSSGLQGGTQYF
j_call: TRBJ2-5; clone_size: .; v_call: TRBV13; d_call: TRBD2; cdr3_nt: TGTGCCAGCAGCCCTATGGGGGTAGCGGGACGGAAAGAGACCCAGTACTTC; cdr3_aa: CASSPMGVAGRKETQYF
j_call: TRBJ2-1; clone_size: few; v_call: TRBV5-8; d_call: .; cdr3_nt: TGTGCCAGCAGCACTGGGCAGAGCTCCTACAATGAGCAGTTCTTC; cdr3_aa: CASSTGQSSYNEQFF
j_call: TRBJ2-1; clone_size: .; v_call: TRBV28; d_call: .; cdr3_nt: TGTGCCAGCAGTTTAGCGGGGACCGCCTACAATGAGCAGTTCTTC; cdr3_aa: CASSLAGTAYNEQFF
j_call: TRBJ2-7; clone_size: once; v_call: TRBV29-1; d_call: .; cdr3_nt: TGCAGCGTTGAAGGTTTCGGGACATCGAGCTCCTACGAGAAGTACTTC; cdr3_aa: CSVEGFGTSSSYEKYF
j_call: TRBJ2-7; clone_size: .; v_call: TRBV1; d_call: .; cdr3_nt: TGCACCAGCAGCCGCTTCACTAGCGGGAGCGAGCAGTACTTC; cdr3_aa: CTSSRFTSGSEQYF
j_call: TRBJ2-2; clone_size: .; v_call: TRBV10-3; d_call: TRBD1; cdr3_nt: TGTGCCATCACTTCGAGGGGGACAGGTCACACCGGGGAGCTGTTTTTT; cdr3_aa: CAITSRGTGHTGELFF
j_call: TRBJ2-3; clone_size: few; v_call: TRBV9; d_call: TRBD1; cdr3_nt: TGTGCCAGCAGCGTAGGACAGGGGGCATCAACAGATACGCAGTATTTT; cdr3_aa: CASSVGQGASTDTQYF
j_call: TRBJ2-3; clone_size: few; v_call: TRBV29-1; d_call: .; cdr3_nt: TGCAGCGTTGACAGGGCAGATACGCAGTATTTT; cdr3_aa: CSVDRADTQYF
j_call: TRBJ1-2; clone_size: .; v_call: TRBV9; d_call: TRBD1; cdr3_nt: TGTGCCAGCAGCGAGACAGGGGACTATGGCTACACCTTC; cdr3_aa: CASSETGDYGYTF
j_call: TRBJ2-7; clone_size: .; v_call: TRBV19; d_call: TRBD2; cdr3_nt: TGTGCCAGTAGGCTCGGGGGAGGGTACGAGCAGTACTTC; cdr3_aa: CASRLGGGYEQYF
j_call: TRBJ2-1; clone_size: .; v_call: TRBV5-1; d_call: TRBD2; cdr3_nt: TGCGCCAGCAGCATCATTGCGGGACTAGCGGGTTATGAGCAGTTCTTC; cdr3_aa: CASSIIAGLAGYEQFF
j_call: TRBJ2-7; clone_size: .; v_call: TRBV30; d_call: .; cdr3_nt: TGTGCCTGGGACAGGACCTACGAGCAGTACTTC; cdr3_aa: CAWDRTYEQYF
j_call: TRBJ1-2; clone_size: once; v_call: TRBV5-1; d_call: .; cdr3_nt: TGCGCCAGCAGCAGCGGAAGGGATGATGGCTACACCTTC; cdr3_aa: CASSSGRDDGYTF
j_call: TRBJ2-7; clone_size: .; v_call: TRBV9; d_call: .; cdr3_nt: TGTGCCAGCAGCGTAGCAGAGGTCGGCGAGCAGTACTTC; cdr3_aa: CASSVAEVGEQYF
j_call: TRBJ1-3; clone_size: .; v_call: TRBV28; d_call: .; cdr3_nt: TGTGCCAGTTTAGAGCGTAGGGGCTCTGGAAACACCATATATTTT; cdr3_aa: CASLERRGSGNTIYF
j_call: TRBJ1-4; clone_size: few; v_call: TRBV10-1; d_call: .; cdr3_nt: TGCGCCAGCAGTGATTGCCAGGGCAGGGATAATGAAAAACTGTTTTTT; cdr3_aa: CASSDCQGRDNEKLFF
j_call: TRBJ2-4; clone_size: .; v_call: TRBV10-3; d_call: .; cdr3_nt: TGTGCCATCAGGGACAGCCCAGAAAACATTCAGTACTTC; cdr3_aa: CAIRDSPENIQYF
j_call: TRBJ2-5; clone_size: .; v_call: TRBV13; d_call: .; cdr3_nt: TGTGCCAGCCACGGGGCAGGGGCAGAGACCCAGTACTTC; cdr3_aa: CASHGAGAETQYF
j_call: TRBJ2-4; clone_size: .; v_call: TRBV7-9; d_call: TRBD1; cdr3_nt: TGTTCCAGCAGCCCGGGACAGGGCTTGAGCTTAAACATTCAGTACTTC; cdr3_aa: CSSSPGQGLSLNIQYF
j_call: TRBJ2-5; clone_size: .; v_call: TRBV7-9; d_call: .; cdr3_nt: TGTGCCAGCAGCTTAGGTGGGGCTCTGACCGAAGAGACCCAGTACTTC; cdr3_aa: CASSLGGALTEETQYF
j_call: TRBJ1-3; clone_size: .; v_call: TRBV6-7; d_call: .; cdr3_nt: TGTGCCAGCAGGGCACTCTTCCCGGGAGAAATTAACAGCTCTGGAAACACCATATATTTT; cdr3_aa: CASRALFPGEINSSGNTIYF
j_call: TRBJ2-5; clone_size: .; v_call: TRBV6-1; d_call: .; cdr3_nt: TGTGCCAGCACAGGACAGCTACAAGAGACCCAGTACTTC; cdr3_aa: CASTGQLQETQYF
j_call: TRBJ1-3; clone_size: .; v_call: TRBV2; d_call: TRBD1; cdr3_nt: TGTGCCAGCAGTCCACCGGGACAGGGCCGATTGGGAAACACCATATATTTT; cdr3_aa: CASSPPGQGRLGNTIYF
j_call: TRBJ2-1; clone_size: .; v_call: TRBV10-3; d_call: TRBD2; cdr3_nt: TGTGCCATCGCCGGGACTAGCGGGGGGGCCGAGCAGTTCTTC; cdr3_aa: CAIAGTSGGAEQFF
j_call: TRBJ2-5; clone_size: .; v_call: TRBV9; d_call: TRBD1; cdr3_nt: TGTGCCAGCAGCCCCAGACAGGGGCCCCAAGAGACCCAGTACTTC; cdr3_aa: CASSPRQGPQETQYF
j_call: TRBJ1-2; clone_size: .; v_call: TRBV28; d_call: .; cdr3_nt: TGTGCCAGCAGTTTCTCGGGAGCTAACTATGGCTACACCTTC; cdr3_aa: CASSFSGANYGYTF
j_call: TRBJ2-3; clone_size: .; v_call: TRBV6-6; d_call: TRBD1; cdr3_nt: TGTGCCAGCAGTCGGGACAGGGCTAACACAGATACGCAGTATTTT; cdr3_aa: CASSRDRANTDTQYF
j_call: TRBJ1-5; clone_size: .; v_call: TRBV9; d_call: .; cdr3_nt: TGTGCCAGCAGCCCGAGCGGGGATAGCAATCAGCCCCAGCATTTT; cdr3_aa: CASSPSGDSNQPQHF
j_call: TRBJ1-1; clone_size: .; v_call: TRBV5-6; d_call: TRBD1; cdr3_nt: TGTGCCAGCAGCTGGACAGGCACTGAAGCTTTCTTT; cdr3_aa: CASSWTGTEAFF
j_call: TRBJ1-5; clone_size: .; v_call: TRBV7-2; d_call: TRBD1; cdr3_nt: TGTGCCAGCAGCTATAGGACAGGTTCAGGTCAGCCCCAGCATTTT; cdr3_aa: CASSYRTGSGQPQHF
j_call: TRBJ2-5; clone_size: .; v_call: TRBV27; d_call: TRBD1; cdr3_nt: TGTGCCAGCAGTGCACAGGGGGCTGGAGAGACCCAGTACTTC; cdr3_aa: CASSAQGAGETQYF
j_call: TRBJ2-1; clone_size: .; v_call: TRBV9; d_call: TRBD2; cdr3_nt: TGTGCCAGCAGCGCGGGACTAGCGGGGGCCAATGAGCAGTTCTTC; cdr3_aa: CASSAGLAGANEQFF
j_call: TRBJ2-1; clone_size: .; v_call: TRBV11-3; d_call: TRBD2; cdr3_nt: TGTGCCAGCAGCTTAGCTAGCGGGGGTTACAATGAGCAGTTCTTC; cdr3_aa: CASSLASGGYNEQFF
j_call: TRBJ2-2; clone_size: .; v_call: TRBV10-1; d_call: TRBD2; cdr3_nt: TGCGCCAGCAGTACGCGGGGGGGCAACACCGGGGAGCTGTTTTTT; cdr3_aa: CASSTRGGNTGELFF
j_call: TRBJ2-1; clone_size: few; v_call: TRBV7-3; d_call: TRBD2; cdr3_nt: TGTGCCAGCAGCTCAACGGGGGGGCGGGAGCAGTTCTTC; cdr3_aa: CASSSTGGREQFF